A single sample is the source of the 23 T cell receptor beta chains below, sequenced in a study. Clones were read by immunoSEQ multiplex PCR, and TCRdb kept only the in-frame ones, dropping some. The data show 55,000 to 70,000 clones, just over 90% seen once. Sequencing was carried out using PBMCs. The source is a man aged 35-49 years with rheumatoid arthritis.

The rearrangement links TRBV19 to TRBJ1-6; TRBD1 matches 10 bases. The CDR3 has 16 amino acids. Trimming cost V 4 bases and J 9 bases; bases outside gene matches: 9. The V gene's germline CDR1 is LNHDA and CDR2 SQIVND (reference sequence). The CDR3 sequence is CASSTRDRGFASPLHF. In DNA form, the CDR3 reads TGTGCCAGTAGTACCCGGGACAGGGGATTCGCTTCACCCCTCCACTTT.

In this sample, this clone turned up once. The chain has TRBV18 and TRBJ1-4, with D tentatively TRBD1 (5 bases). CDR3 size: 15 residues. Germline V gives CDR1 KGHSH, CDR2 LQKENI. The V gene lost 3 bases and the J gene lost 5 bases, with 13 bases spanning the gap. The CDR3 region has the DNA TGTGCCAGCTCACCCGCCAAGGGGCAAAATGAAAAACTGTTTTTT. It codes for CASSPAKGQNEKLFF.

The V call is TRBV19, the J call TRBJ2-3, with D possibly matching TRBD1 (6 bases). Trimming stripped 0 bases from V and 3 bases from J, with 10 bases between. The length of the CDR3 is 15 residues. Germline CDR1 reads LNHDA; CDR2 reads SQIVND (reference sequence). DNA of the CDR3: TGTGCCAGTAGTATAGACACAGGGCAGACAGATACGCAGTATTTT. Translation: CASSIDTGQTDTQYF.

In this sample, this clone turned up a few times. V and J are TRBV27 and TRBJ2-7; no reliable D call. Germline V gene data show CDR1 as MNHEY and CDR2 as SMNVEV (reference sequence). V lost 4 bases and J lost 0, with 4 bases in between. The CDR3 extends over 12 amino acids. The CDR3 nucleotides read TGTGCCAGCAGTTCCCCCTCCTACGAGCAGTACTTC. Amino acid sequence: CASSSPSYEQYF.

The chain employs TRBV24-1 and TRBJ2-1; possibly TRBD2 for D (6 bases). The CDR3 sequence is 14 residues long. The V end lost 2 bases, the J end lost 7 bases, and 11 bases lay between the germline ends. The germline CDR1 and CDR2 sequences are KGHDR and SFDVKD. Here the CDR3 reads CATSDSGLLNEQFF. The CDR3 bases are TGTGCCACCAGTGATTCGGGACTCCTGAATGAGCAGTTCTTC.

This clone occurred once. The V gene is TRBV13, the J gene TRBJ2-4; D assignment may be TRBD1 or TRBD2 (6 bases each). Germline V gene data show CDR1 as PRHDT and CDR2 as FYEKMQ (reference sequence). Trimming stripped 1 base from V and 3 bases from J, with 7 bases between. CDR3 length: 14 amino acids. CDR3 protein: CASSLEGGKNIQYF. The CDR3 bases are TGTGCCAGCAGCTTAGAGGGGGGCAAAAACATTCAGTACTTC.

This chain connects TRBV5-1 to TRBJ2-3; D may be TRBD2 (5 bases). The CDR3 is 16 residues long. CDR1 and CDR2 from the germline V gene are SGHRS and YFSETQ. The ends were cut back, 0 bases at V and 2 bases at J, with 13 bases in the middle. CDR3 sequence: CASSLVASRYTDTQYF. CDR3 DNA: TGCGCCAGCAGCTTGGTCGCTAGCAGGTACACAGATACGCAGTATTTT. The full variable domain, its missing parts supplied by reference TRBV5-1 and TRBJ2-3, is KAGVTQTPRYLIKTRGQQVTLSCSPISGHRSVSWYQQTPGQGLQFLFEYFSETQRNKGNFPGRFSGRQFSNSRSEMNVSTLELGDSALYLCASSLVASRYTDTQYFGPGTRLTVL.

The chain combines TRBV7-6 with TRBJ2-1, with TRBD1 identical over 9 bases. Germline trimming cut 1 base from V and 5 bases from J; bases unmatched to any gene: 9. CDR3 size: 17 residues. Germline lookup yields CDR1 SGHVS and CDR2 FNYEAQ. Here the CDR3 DNA reads TGTGCCAGCAGCTTAGACTGGACAGGGGAAAGGGACAATGAGCAGTTCTTC. Its translation: CASSLDWTGERDNEQFF. Complete variable domain (other parts from reference TRBV7-6 and TRBJ2-1): GAGVSQSPRYKVTKRGQDVALRCDPISGHVSLYWYRQALGQGPEFLTYFNYEAQQDKSGLPNDRFSAERPEGSISTLTIQRTEQRDSAMYRCASSLDWTGERDNEQFFGPGTRLTVL.

The chain has TRBV9 and TRBJ2-1; TRBD2 matches at 7 bases. CDR3 size: 17 residues. With V trimmed by 4 bases and J by 2 bases, 12 bases remained unmatched. Germline V lookup: CDR1 SGDLS, CDR2 YYNGEE. In DNA, the CDR3 is TGTGCCAGCAGCATCCAGAGGGAGGGCCAGACCTACAATGAGCAGTTCTTC. Protein product: CASSIQREGQTYNEQFF.

The chain is built from TRBV11-2 and TRBJ1-1, with 8 bases fitting TRBD1. This CDR3 spans 15 amino acids. V lost 1 base to trimming and J lost 4 bases; unmatched junction nucleotides: 5. Per germline, CDR1 SGHAT and CDR2 FQNNGV. The CDR3 sequence is CASSLGSTGGTEAFF. CDR3 bases: TGTGCCAGCAGCTTAGGGTCCACAGGGGGCACTGAAGCTTTCTTT.

The chain has TRBV5-1 and TRBJ1-1; unclear D gene. The germline V and J ends were trimmed by 0 bases and 1 base, with 7 bases remaining between them. The CDR3 length is 14 residues. Germline lookup yields CDR1 SGHRS and CDR2 YFSETQ. CDR3 loop: CASSLVGRNTEAFF. CDR3 DNA: TGCGCCAGCAGCTTGGTTGGTCGGAACACTGAAGCTTTCTTT.

The genes are TRBV7-3 and TRBJ2-1, with 9 bases aligning to TRBD1. V shed 5 bases and J 7 bases; nucleotides not matched to a gene: 6. The CDR3 extends over 14 amino acids. Germline V CDR1 and CDR2: SGHTA, FQGTGA. The CDR3 here is CASSRGGTGNEQFF. The CDR3 DNA reads TGTGCCAGCAGCAGAGGCGGGACAGGGAATGAGCAGTTCTTC.

This clone was detected once. This chain joins TRBV6-5 and TRBJ1-5, with 7 bases matching TRBD1. V shed 6 bases and J 4 bases; nucleotides not matched to a gene: 9. The CDR3 length is 15 residues. From germline, CDR1 is MNHEY and CDR2 SVGAGI. The CDR3 spells CASSLRQGSNQPQHF. Here the CDR3 DNA reads TGTGCCAGCAGCCTACGACAGGGCTCAAATCAGCCCCAGCATTTT.

The chain joins TRBV28 to TRBJ2-1, with TRBD2 identical over 7 bases. Germline CDR1 MDHEN, CDR2 SYDVKM. The CDR3 is 17 amino acids. V lost 7 bases to trimming and J lost 0 bases; unmatched junction nucleotides: 12. The CDR3 region has the DNA TGTGCCAGCACCTCAGCGGGGACGGAGAACTCCTACAATGAGCAGTTCTTC. Translating gives CASTSAGTENSYNEQFF.

This chain links TRBV18 with TRBJ2-7, with D maybe TRBD2 (6 bases). In germline, CDR1 is KGHSH, CDR2 LQKENI. The CDR3 loop spans 16 amino acids. V dropped 1 base and J dropped 0 bases, with 13 bases sitting between them. The DNA of the CDR3 is TGTGCCAGCTCACCACAGGCGGAGGGTACCTCCTACGAGCAGTACTTC. It yields the protein CASSPQAEGTSYEQYF.

V is TRBV27 and J is TRBJ2-3; 9 nucleotides match TRBD2. This CDR3 is built from 15 residues. V dropped 2 bases and J dropped 1; count of bases not matched to a gene: 1. CDR1 is MNHEY, CDR2 SMNVEV, per germline (reference sequence). The CDR3 DNA reads TGTGCCAGCAGTTTACTAGCGGGACGCACAGATACGCAGTATTTT. Protein: CASSLLAGRTDTQYF.

The V and J genes are TRBV6-5 and TRBJ1-5; 8 bases align to TRBD1. CDR3 size: 14 residues. Germline assignment: CDR1 MNHEY and CDR2 SVGAGI. The ends lost 6 bases at V and 5 bases at J; junction bases unmatched: 6. The CDR3 coding sequence is TGTGCCAGCAGCTACGGACAGGGCTATCAGCCCCAGCATTTT. Translated: CASSYGQGYQPQHF.

The chain joins TRBV6-2 or TRBV6-3 to TRBJ2-1; 9 nucleotides line up with TRBD1. Germline CDR1 is MNHEY and CDR2 is SVGEGT. CDR3 length equals 14 residues. With V trimmed by 6 bases and J by 15 bases, 15 bases remained unmatched. The CDR3 DNA follows: TGTGCCAGCAGCCCCCTCAATACCGGGACAGGGCGGTTCTTC. Translation gives CASSPLNTGTGRFF.

The chain joins TRBV5-4 to TRBJ2-7; no clear D. Trimming removed 1 base at V and 2 bases at J, with 7 bases between. The CDR3 covers 13 residues. CDR1 and CDR2 (germline): SGHNT, YYREEE (reference sequence). The chain's CDR3 is CASSLHSTYEQYF. Written as DNA, the CDR3 is TGTGCCAGCAGCTTGCACAGTACCTACGAGCAGTACTTC.

This clone was seen once. J is TRBJ1-1 and V is TRBV2; no firm D call. With 0 bases removed from V and 5 bases from J, the gap between germline ends came to 10 bases. The CDR3 runs 14 residues. The V gene's germline CDR1 is SNHLY and CDR2 FYNNEI. The CDR3 region has the DNA TGTGCCAGCAGTGAAGCGACCCCGGTGACTGAAGCTTTCTTT. Protein sequence: CASSEATPVTEAFF.

The rearrangement uses TRBV4-3 and TRBJ1-4; D not resolved. The CDR3 totals 16 residues. The germline V gene has CDR1 LGHNA and CDR2 YSLEER. Trimming removed 0 bases at V and 0 bases at J, with 8 bases between. The CDR3 region is CASSQDRAATNEKLFF. In DNA, the CDR3 is TGCGCCAGCAGCCAAGATAGGGCAGCAACTAATGAAAAACTGTTTTTT.

The chain carries TRBV6-5 and TRBJ1-1; 7 bases are shared with TRBD1. Trimming removed 0 bases from V and 2 bases from J; junction bases left unmatched: 6. From germline, CDR1 is MNHEY and CDR2 SVGAGI. The CDR3 spans 16 residues. CDR3 protein: CASSYSPDRTNTEAFF. The CDR3 nucleotides read TGTGCCAGCAGTTACTCACCGGACAGGACCAACACTGAAGCTTTCTTT.

The V call is TRBV28, the J call TRBJ1-6; D uncertain. V dropped 3 bases and J dropped 4 bases, with 19 bases sitting between them. Per germline, CDR1 MDHEN and CDR2 SYDVKM. This CDR3 has 18 residues. This CDR3 is CASSFSDRVLNYNSPLHF. In nucleotides, the CDR3 is TGTGCCAGCAGTTTTTCAGATAGGGTCCTAAATTATAATTCACCCCTCCACTTT. The whole variable domain, filled in from reference TRBV28 and TRBJ1-6, reads DVKVTQSSRYLVKRTGEKVFLECVQDMDHENMFWYRQDPGLGLRLIYFSYDVKMKEKGDIPEGYSVSREKKERFSLILESASTNQTSMYLCASSFSDRVLNYNSPLHFGNGTRLTVT.